The 16 T cell receptor beta chains below all came from one sample that was sequenced in a study of naive and memory T cell subsets. Study results and caveats: Especially in CD8 cells, naive repertoires contained a few larger clonotypes, possibly CD45RA-re-expressing memory cells.

Both TRBC1 and TRBC2 were covered by a beta constant-region primer of two equimolar oligonucleotides. Ligated cDNA was amplified by four rounds of PCR with nested alpha and beta constant-region primers and SP2. TCRdb re-derived calls from the UMI-ligation and nested PCR reads in MiXCR, one entry per CDR3 protein. The table records over 110,000 distinct CDR3 sequences, 15% to 25% of them present only once. No antigen has been identified for these receptors. The specimen was naive CD8+ T cells from blood. The receptors come from a human donor in good health.

The genes are TRBV9 and TRBJ2-5; 8 bases agree with TRBD2. Germline V gives CDR1 SGDLS, CDR2 YYNGEE. The CDR3 runs to 14 residues. V lost 3 bases to trimming and J lost 4 bases; unmatched junction nucleotides: 5. CDR3 sequence reads: CASSETSASETQYF. Here the CDR3 DNA reads TGTGCCAGCAGCGAGACTAGCGCCTCAGAGACCCAGTACTTC. The whole variable domain, filled in from reference TRBV9 and TRBJ2-5, reads DSGVTQTPKHLITATGQRVTLRCSPRSGDLSVYWYQQSLDQGLQFLIQYYNGEERAKGNILERFSAQQFPDLHSELNLSSLELGDSALYFCASSETSASETQYFGPGTRLLVL.

This clonotype was seen at least ten times. The chain uses TRBV28 and TRBJ1-1; D call uncertain. There are 12 residues in the CDR3. Germline CDR1 reads MDHEN; CDR2 reads SYDVKM. With 6 bases removed from V and 1 base from J, the gap between germline ends came to 6 bases. The CDR3 coding sequence is TGTGCCAGCAGCTTTCGGAACACTGAAGCTTTCTTT. This translates into CASSFRNTEAFF.

In this sample, this clonotype turned up a few times. The chain joins TRBV6-1 to TRBJ2-1; TRBD2 matches 9 bases. Germline V lookup: CDR1 MNHNS, CDR2 SASEGT. V lost 3 bases and J lost 6; bases outside the gene matches: 6. CDR3 length: 15 amino acids. In nucleotides, the CDR3 is TGTGCCAGCAGTGACCTAGCGGGATCGGGCAATGAGCAGTTCTTC. As protein: CASSDLAGSGNEQFF.

This clonotype occurred a few times. The chain couples TRBV19 to TRBJ1-4; D gene uncertain. This CDR3 comprises 15 residues. CDR1 and CDR2 from the germline V gene are LNHDA and SQIVND (reference sequence). Trimming took off 0 bases at V and 0 bases at J, with 5 bases between the two ends. This CDR3 reads CASSIDTTTNEKLFF. CDR3 nucleotide sequence: TGTGCCAGTAGTATAGATACTACAACTAATGAAAAACTGTTTTTT. Together with reference TRBV19 and TRBJ1-4, the CDR3 gives the full variable domain: DGGITQSPKYLFRKEGQNVTLSCEQNLNHDAMYWYRQDPGQGLRLIYYSQIVNDFQKGDIAEGYSVSREKKESFPLTVTSAQKNPTAFYLCASSIDTTTNEKLFFGSGTQLSVL.

This clonotype has only a few counts. This chain links TRBV29-1 with TRBJ2-7; D ambiguous. Deletions cut 4 bases from V and 2 bases from J, with 9 bases between. The germline gives CDR1 SQVTM, CDR2 ANQGSEA. This CDR3 contains 12 residues. CDR3 sequence (DNA): TGCAGCGTTGCACTGGAAGCCTACGAGCAGTACTTC. This gives the protein CSVALEAYEQYF.

The chain has TRBV28 and TRBJ1-5, with D perhaps TRBD1 (6 bases). With 2 bases removed from V and 6 bases from J, the gap between germline ends came to 11 bases. Germline CDR1 reads MDHEN; CDR2 reads SYDVKM. CDR3 length: 14 amino acids. CDR3 sequence (DNA): TGTGCCAGCAGTTTAAGCAGGGGTCCTCAGCCCCAGCATTTT. This gives the protein CASSLSRGPQPQHF.

Concerning this clonotype itself: Lacking the conserved final phenylalanine or tryptophan, this CDR3 likely reflects a read error. The chain has TRBV4-1 and TRBJ2-7, with 7 bases fitting TRBD1. The CDR3 length is 15 residues. Germline-derived CDR1 and CDR2 are MGHRA and YSYEKL. V was clipped by 1 base and J by 2 bases; unmatched bases: 5. The CDR3 nucleotides read TGCGCCAGCAGCCAAGTGACAGGGACACCCTACGAGCAGTACTCC. As protein: CASSQVTGTPYEQYS.

The chain combines TRBV28 with TRBJ2-7; 11 positions match TRBD1. Germline CDR1 is MDHEN and CDR2 is SYDVKM. The ends lost 6 bases at V and 7 bases at J; junction bases unmatched: 5. The CDR3 is 13 residues long. CDR3 loop: CASRGQGVGEQYF. In DNA, the CDR3 is TGTGCCAGCAGGGGACAGGGGGTGGGGGAGCAGTACTTC.

This chain joins TRBV29-1 and TRBJ2-2; D unresolved. The length of the CDR3 is 13 residues. CDR1 SQVTM and CDR2 ANQGSEA come from the germline V gene. The V end was cut by 2 bases, the J end by 1 base, with 5 bases between. CDR3 DNA: TGCAGCGTTGAATGGGAGAACACCGGGGAGCTGTTTTTT. Its protein product is CSVEWENTGELFF.

In its sample, this clonotype was seen a few times. The chain employs TRBV29-1 and TRBJ2-5; 8 bases are shared with TRBD2. The CDR3 sequence is 16 residues long. Per germline, CDR1 SQVTM and CDR2 ANQGSEA. V shed 7 bases, J shed 4 bases, and the junction held 17 bases outside the gene matches. CDR3 protein: CSGRGLAGGRGETQYF. CDR3 DNA sequence: TGCAGCGGGAGAGGGTTGGCGGGAGGACGAGGAGAGACCCAGTACTTC.

This clonotype was seen a few times. The genes are TRBV2 and TRBJ1-1; D remains ambiguous. CDR1 and CDR2 (germline): SNHLY, FYNNEI. V lost 7 bases and J lost 8, with 8 bases in between. The CDR3 is 10 amino acids. The DNA for the CDR3 is TGTGCCAGCATCGCGTTGGAAGCTTTCTTT. The encoded protein is CASIALEAFF.

The V gene is TRBV4-1, the J gene TRBJ1-4; no reliable D call. Trimming cost V 4 bases and J 6 bases, with 15 bases left between them. Germline V gene lookup returns CDR1 MGHRA and CDR2 YSYEKL. This CDR3 has 15 residues. Written as DNA, the CDR3 is TGCGCCAGCAGCCCCTCAGCAGGTTCGGATGAAAAACTGTTTTTT. It encodes CASSPSAGSDEKLFF.

J is TRBJ2-7 and V is TRBV20-1, with D perhaps matching TRBD2 (6 bases). The CDR3 is 13 residues long. Germline V gene data show CDR1 as DFQATT and CDR2 as SNEGSKA (reference sequence). Trimming removed 6 bases at V and 0 bases at J, with 12 bases between. CDR3 sequence reads: CSAFKTSSYEQYF. The DNA of the CDR3 is TGCAGTGCCTTCAAGACTAGCTCCTACGAGCAGTACTTC.

The chain combines TRBV27 with TRBJ2-1, with D perhaps assigned TRBD1 or TRBD2 (7 bases each). The V and J ends lost 8 bases and 12 bases respectively, with 26 bases between them. This CDR3 has 15 amino acids. Germline-derived CDR1 and CDR2 are MNHEY and SMNVEV (reference sequence). CDR3 in amino acids: CASRWGQGGTWVQFF. The CDR3 DNA reads TGTGCCAGCCGTTGGGGGCAGGGGGGGACTTGGGTGCAGTTCTTC.

This clonotype was observed a handful of times. The chain combines TRBV12-3 or TRBV12-4 with TRBJ2-5; D unclear. The CDR3 is made up of 13 amino acids. The V and J ends lost 3 bases and 5 bases respectively, with 10 bases between them. As DNA, the CDR3 is TGTGCCAGCAGTTTTTCTGGTTTGGAGACCCAGTACTTC. This gives the protein CASSFSGLETQYF.

The chain links TRBV14 to TRBJ1-2; unclear D gene. The CDR3 consists of 13 residues. CDR1 and CDR2 from the germline V gene are SGHDN and FVKESK. Trimming left V 0 bases short and J 8 bases short, with 10 bases between. This CDR3 reads CASSQDSYSGYTF. CDR3 nucleotide sequence: TGTGCCAGCAGCCAAGATAGCTACTCGGGCTACACCTTC.